Given below is one TCR beta chain in context. Just one base apart from a much larger clone, this may be a read error. The sample originates from a study of blood T cells in healthy people across ages. The CDR3 is 16 residues long. V lost 3 bases, J lost 11 bases, and 25 bases lay in between. Germline-derived CDR1 and CDR2 are SGHAT and FQNNGV. A sample-barcoded 5' primer and a J-beta primer mix were used in a second PCR of roughly 7 to 11 cycles. TCRdb itself ran the 5' RACE reads through MiXCR, one entry per CDR3 protein. The sample includes hundreds of thousands of distinct CDR3 sequences, about 53% of them seen just once.

The chain is built from TRBV11-2 and TRBJ2-5, with a weak D call TRBD1 (6 bases). Sequences were obtained from blood. The sequence derives from a man between 60 and 70 years old in good health. The CDR3 here is CASSFPGGAVQNEQYF. The CDR3 nucleotides read TGTGCCAGCAGCTTTCCTGGGGGCGCTGTACAAAATGAGCAGTACTTC.